The subject of this entry is one T cell receptor (beta chain). What it binds is unknown. TCRdb's copy holds only in-frame clones and misses some; the assay was immunoSEQ multiplex PCR. The table includes millions of clones, about 92% detected once. Cells designated naive CD8 were CD45RO-negative and were positively selected for CCR7, with terminally differentiated effector memory CD45RA+ cells excluded. There were only Caucasian adults among the donors, and all lived in Nashville, Tennessee. The entry originates in a study of shared clonotypes between healthy human individuals. Study in general: Every donor yielded three CD4 naive, three CD4 memory, two CD8 naive and one CD8 memory plate. Overall study results and limits: In this cohort, only blood was sampled, and tissue repertoires likely differ.

The germline CDR1 and CDR2 sequences are GTSNPN and SVGIG (reference sequence). V shed 3 bases and J shed 2 bases, with 13 bases lying between them. This CDR3 contains 15 residues. Sequencing input: naive CD8+ T cells from PBMCs. The genes are TRBV30 and TRBJ2-2; D is undetermined. The TCR sequence derives from a young man in good health. Some clones in this sample may be carry-over from other donors' samples. DNA of the CDR3: TGTGCCTGGAGCAAGGTGACACTAAACACCGGGGAGCTGTTTTTT. It encodes CAWSKVTLNTGELFF.